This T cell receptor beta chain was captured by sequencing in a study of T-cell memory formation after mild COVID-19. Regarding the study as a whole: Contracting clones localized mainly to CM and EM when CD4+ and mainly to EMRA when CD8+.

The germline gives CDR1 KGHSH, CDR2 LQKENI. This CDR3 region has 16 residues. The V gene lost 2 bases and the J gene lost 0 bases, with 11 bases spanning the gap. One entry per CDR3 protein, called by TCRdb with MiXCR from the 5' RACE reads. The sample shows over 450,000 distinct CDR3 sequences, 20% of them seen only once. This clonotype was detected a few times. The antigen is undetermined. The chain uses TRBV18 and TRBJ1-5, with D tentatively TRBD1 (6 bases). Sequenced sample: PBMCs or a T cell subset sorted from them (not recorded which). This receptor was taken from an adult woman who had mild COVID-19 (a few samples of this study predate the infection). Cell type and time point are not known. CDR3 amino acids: CASSPGGTYSNQPQHF. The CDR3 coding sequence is TGTGCCAGCTCACCAGGAGGGACATATAGCAATCAGCCCCAGCATTTT.